Each of the 7 T cell receptor beta chains below was sequenced from the same sample in a study of T cell repertoires in cytomegalovirus infection (dated by TCRdb to the late 2010s). For these TCRs, the target antigens are not known. The treatment or condition tag for this specimen amounts to: in vitro stimulation with specific CMV peptide epitopes to enrich CMV-specific T cells. The sample was run on an Illumina HiSeq 1500. TCRdb took the public reads, trimmed them with fastp at Q25, ran MiXCR for clone calling and kept in-frame beta chains. Entries that share a CDR3 protein sequence are merged under the most common genes and DNA. The sample yields fewer than 950,000 distinct CDR3 sequences; less than 35% were counted once. Around 12% of the sample goes to the ten largest clones. The specimen was cultured CD8+ T cells from PBMCs, collected from culture after CMV antigen stimulation. The receptors here all came from a human donor in good health (CMV status not recorded). Some clones in this sample may be carry-over from other donors' samples.

The table lists this clonotype with many counts. The rearrangement links TRBV6-5 to TRBJ1-5; D is undetermined. With 0 bases removed from V and 7 bases from J, the gap between germline ends came to 7 bases. The CDR3 contains 13 residues. Germline V CDR1 and CDR2: MNHEY, SVGAGI. CDR3 loop: CASSYSGTQPQHF. In DNA form, the CDR3 reads TGTGCCAGCAGTTACTCGGGTACCCAGCCCCAGCATTTT.

This clonotype was detected only a few times. This chain uses TRBV15 with TRBJ1-3, with 8 bases identical to TRBD1. Germline V gene sequence: CDR1 LNHNV, CDR2 YYDKDF (reference sequence). With 6 bases clipped from V and 4 bases from J, the junction kept 5 bases outside the gene matches. The CDR3 consists of 14 residues. CDR3 amino acids: CATSPGGAGNTIYF. DNA of the CDR3: TGTGCCACCAGTCCAGGGGGCGCAGGAAACACCATATATTTT.

This clonotype was found many times. The chain combines TRBV7-8 with TRBJ2-3, with D tentatively TRBD2 (5 bases). This CDR3 is 17 amino acids long. Germline-derived CDR1 and CDR2 are SGHVS and FQNEAQ. The V end lost 7 bases, the J end lost 0 bases, and 20 bases lay between the germline ends. CDR3 in DNA: TGTGCCAGCAAAGGGCTAGCAGAACCCCTCAGCACAGATACGCAGTATTTT. Translation gives CASKGLAEPLSTDTQYF.

This clonotype was observed a handful of times. This chain joins TRBV7-9 and TRBJ1-4; unclear D gene. Germline V gives CDR1 SEHNR, CDR2 FQNEAQ (reference sequence). This CDR3 spans 14 amino acids. V lost 5 bases and J lost 0, with 7 bases in between. The CDR3 DNA reads as TGTGCCAGCAGCCCCGTTGCAACTAATGAAAAACTGTTTTTT. Translation: CASSPVATNEKLFF.

The sample holds many counts of this clonotype. This chain joins TRBV7-6 and TRBJ1-2; maybe TRBD1 (6 bases). CDR1 and CDR2 from the germline V gene are SGHVS and FNYEAQ. This CDR3 region has 13 residues. V was clipped by 1 base and J by 8 bases, with 11 bases between them. The CDR3: CASSLGGGGGYTF. The CDR3 DNA reads TGTGCCAGCAGCTTAGGAGGAGGGGGAGGCTACACCTTC. Full variable domain (remainder filled in from reference TRBV7-6 and TRBJ1-2): GAGVSQSPRYKVTKRGQDVALRCDPISGHVSLYWYRQALGQGPEFLTYFNYEAQQDKSGLPNDRFSAERPEGSISTLTIQRTEQRDSAMYRCASSLGGGGGYTFGSGTRLTVV.

This clonotype has just a few counts. The chain combines TRBV7-6 with TRBJ2-3, with 7 bases that match TRBD2. The V and J ends lost 2 bases and 9 bases, in that order; junction bases with no gene match: 11. The CDR3 extends over 15 amino acids. Germline values: CDR1 SGHVS, CDR2 FNYEAQ. This chain's CDR3 is CASSLWSAGEGTQYF. In DNA form, the CDR3 reads TGTGCCAGCAGCTTATGGTCGGCCGGGGAGGGGACGCAGTATTTT.

The genes are TRBV28 and TRBJ2-5, with 11 bases aligning to TRBD1. V lost 7 bases, J lost 5 bases, and 6 bases stayed unmatched. The CDR3 length is 14 residues. Germline CDR1 MDHEN, CDR2 SYDVKM. The CDR3 is CASTRRDRGETQYF. In nucleotides, the CDR3 is TGTGCCAGCACTCGCCGGGACAGGGGGGAGACCCAGTACTTC.